This T cell receptor beta chain was captured in a study of blood T cell repertoires in COVID-19. At the level of the study: The study drew acute and convalescent COVID-19 samples from the United States, Italy and Spain. From T cells, B-cell-depleted T cells, or PBMCs came the material, which was cDNA or gDNA.

In the authors' methods: The authors estimated nucleated cell counts from reference gene primer amplification. Sequencing was performed with immunoSEQ multiplex PCR; in TCRdb, only in-frame clones are kept and a portion is missing. V, J and clone size were drawn from that table, and D and trimming were deduced from the DNA. Of 55,000 to 65,000 clones in the sample, just over 85% are singletons; the top ten hold about 4.5%. This clone was recorded a few times. The receptor was derived from a man aged 55 to 69 with acute or convalescent COVID-19. Sequencing was performed on peripheral blood.

The CDR3: CASKPPGLAGYEQYF. The CDR3 bases are TGTGCCAGCAAGCCACCCGGACTAGCGGGCTACGAGCAGTACTTC. The chain carries TRBV7-8 and TRBJ2-7, with TRBD2 identical over 11 bases. The CDR3 runs 15 residues. Germline assignment: CDR1 SGHVS and CDR2 FQNEAQ. V lost 7 bases to trimming and J lost 3 bases; unmatched junction nucleotides: 8.